This TCR beta chain was observed in a study of blood T cell repertoires in COVID-19. Study-wide context: Sites across the United States, Italy and Spain contributed samples from acute and convalescent COVID-19. T cells, B-cell-depleted T cells, or PBMCs supplied cDNA or gDNA.

The CDR3 is 19 amino acids. J gave up 0 bases and V 1 base, and 10 bases lay outside the gene matches. CDR1 is SGHTA and CDR2 is FQGNSA in the germline V gene. The repertoire was sequenced with immunoSEQ multiplex PCR; TCRdb's copy has only in-frame clones and lacks some. The profile covers some 73,000 clones, with about 74% appearing a single time and approximately 2.5% taken by the ten largest. The sequencing input was peripheral blood. This TCR derives from a man aged 70-80 years with COVID-19, enrolled during active disease. The rearrangement joins TRBV7-2 to TRBJ2-3; 10 bases fit TRBD2. The CDR3 nucleotides are TGTGCCAGCAGCTTAGTTGTGTCTAGCGGGAGCCGGAGCACAGATACGCAGTATTTT. It translates to CASSLVVSSGSRSTDTQYF.